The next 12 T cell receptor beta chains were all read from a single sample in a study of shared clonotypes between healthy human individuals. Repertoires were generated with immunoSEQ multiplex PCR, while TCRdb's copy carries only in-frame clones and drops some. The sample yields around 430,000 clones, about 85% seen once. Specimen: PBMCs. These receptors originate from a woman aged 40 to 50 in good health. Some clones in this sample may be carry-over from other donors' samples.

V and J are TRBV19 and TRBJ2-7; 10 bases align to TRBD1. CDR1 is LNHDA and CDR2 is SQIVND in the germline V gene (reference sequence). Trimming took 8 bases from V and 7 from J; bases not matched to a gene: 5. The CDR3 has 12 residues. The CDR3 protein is CASGWTGGEQYF. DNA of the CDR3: TGTGCCAGTGGCTGGACAGGGGGGGAGCAGTACTTC.

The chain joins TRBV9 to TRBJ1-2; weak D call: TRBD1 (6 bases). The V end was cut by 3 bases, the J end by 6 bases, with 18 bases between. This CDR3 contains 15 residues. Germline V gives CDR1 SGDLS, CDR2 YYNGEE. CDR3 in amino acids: CASSAITGRGDGYTF. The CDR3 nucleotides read TGTGCCAGCAGCGCCATAACAGGGCGGGGGGATGGCTACACCTTC.

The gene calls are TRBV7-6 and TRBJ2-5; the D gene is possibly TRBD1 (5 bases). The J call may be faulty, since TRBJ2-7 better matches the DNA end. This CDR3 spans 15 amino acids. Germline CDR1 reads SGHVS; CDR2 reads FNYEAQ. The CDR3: CASSSITGNSYEQYF. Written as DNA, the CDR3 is TGTGCCAGCAGCTCAATTACAGGTAACTCCTACGAGCAGTACTTC.

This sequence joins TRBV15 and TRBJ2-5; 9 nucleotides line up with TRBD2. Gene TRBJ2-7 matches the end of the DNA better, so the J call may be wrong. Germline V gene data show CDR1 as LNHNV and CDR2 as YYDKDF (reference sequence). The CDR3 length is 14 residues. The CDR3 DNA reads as TGTGCCACCAGCATCCTAGCGGGACTAGACGAGCAGTACTTC. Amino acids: CATSILAGLDEQYF.

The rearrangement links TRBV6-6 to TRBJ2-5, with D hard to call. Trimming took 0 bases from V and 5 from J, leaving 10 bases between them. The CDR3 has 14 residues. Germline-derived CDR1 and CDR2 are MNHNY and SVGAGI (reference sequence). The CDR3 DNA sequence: TGTGCCAGCAGTTACTCCTTGGGTAGGGAGACCCAGTACTTC. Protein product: CASSYSLGRETQYF.

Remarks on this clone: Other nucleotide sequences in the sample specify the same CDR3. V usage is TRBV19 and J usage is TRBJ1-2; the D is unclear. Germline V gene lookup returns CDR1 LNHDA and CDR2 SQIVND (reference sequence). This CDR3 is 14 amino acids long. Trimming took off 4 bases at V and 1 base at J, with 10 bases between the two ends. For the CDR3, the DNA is TGTGCCAGTAGTACACCGGGCCTTAACTATGGCTACACCTTC. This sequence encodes CASSTPGLNYGYTF.

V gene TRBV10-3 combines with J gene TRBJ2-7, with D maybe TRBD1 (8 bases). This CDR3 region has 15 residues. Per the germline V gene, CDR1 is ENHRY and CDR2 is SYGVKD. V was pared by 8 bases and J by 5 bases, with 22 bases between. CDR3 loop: CAIREDRVLGDEQYF. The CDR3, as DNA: TGTGCCATCCGGGAGGACAGGGTTTTGGGGGACGAGCAGTACTTC.

CDR3 sequence (DNA): TGTGCCAGCAGCCGCTTGGGGACCAGCACAGATACGCAGTATTTT. Translating it yields CASSRLGTSTDTQYF. The chain carries TRBV11-2 and TRBJ2-3, with D perhaps given as TRBD1 or TRBD2 (5 bases each). This CDR3 spans 15 amino acids. The V and J ends lost 5 bases and 0 bases respectively, with 12 bases between them. The V gene's germline CDR1 is SGHAT and CDR2 FQNNGV.

The CDR3 region has the DNA TGTGCCAGTAGTATCCCAGGGACAGGGTATTACAATGAGCAGTTCTTC. This codes for CASSIPGTGYYNEQFF. J is TRBJ2-1 and V is TRBV19, with 9 bases identical to TRBD1. CDR1 and CDR2 from the germline V gene are LNHDA and SQIVND (reference sequence). With V trimmed by 3 bases and J by 4 bases, 7 bases remained unmatched. The CDR3 is made up of 16 amino acids.

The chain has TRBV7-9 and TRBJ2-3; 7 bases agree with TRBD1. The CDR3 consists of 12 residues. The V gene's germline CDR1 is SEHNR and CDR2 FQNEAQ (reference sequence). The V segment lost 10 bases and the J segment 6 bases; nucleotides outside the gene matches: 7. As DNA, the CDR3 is TGTGCCACCCTTCAGGGGGAGGATACGCAGTATTTT. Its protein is CATLQGEDTQYF.

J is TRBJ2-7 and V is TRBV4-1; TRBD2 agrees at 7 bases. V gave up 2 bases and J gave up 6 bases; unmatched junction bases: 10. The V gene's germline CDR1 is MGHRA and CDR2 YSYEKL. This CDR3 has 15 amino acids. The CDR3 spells CASSQWGTTTSEQYF. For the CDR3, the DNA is TGCGCCAGCAGCCAATGGGGGACTACGACTTCCGAGCAGTACTTC.

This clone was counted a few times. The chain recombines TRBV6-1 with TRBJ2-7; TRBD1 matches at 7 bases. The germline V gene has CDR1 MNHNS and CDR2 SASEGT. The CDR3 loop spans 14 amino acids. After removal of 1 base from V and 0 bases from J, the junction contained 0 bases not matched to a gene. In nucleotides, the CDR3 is TGTGCCAGCAGTGAAGGGGACAGCTCCTACGAGCAGTACTTC. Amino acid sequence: CASSEGDSSYEQYF.